Presented here are 18 T cell receptor beta chains from one specimen sequenced in a study of Graves' ophthalmopathy and Graves' hyperthyroidism. The study amplified TCR beta CDR3 regions using RNA transcripts. In the first round, RT-PCR was carried out with HTBI primers, and a multiplex PCR formed the second round. TCRdb analysed the multiplex PCR reads with MiXCR anew, one entry per CDR3 protein. Of some 750,000 distinct CDR3 sequences listed, roughly 40% are singletons. Sequenced sample: peripheral blood. Receptors were obtained from an adult man with Graves' ophthalmopathy.

The gene calls are TRBV6-6 and TRBJ1-5; D is undetermined. The germline CDR1 and CDR2 sequences are MNHNY and SVGAGI (reference sequence). The CDR3 has 14 amino acids. V was clipped by 5 bases and J by 6 bases, with 14 bases between them. This CDR3 is CASSEVGLGQPQHF. The CDR3, as DNA: TGTGCCAGCAGTGAAGTGGGTTTGGGTCAGCCCCAGCATTTT.

This chain connects TRBV4-2 to TRBJ1-1; a weak D match, TRBD1 (5 bases). Germline CDR1 is LGHNA and CDR2 is YNFKEQ. Between the trimmed V and J ends, which lost 4 bases and 2 bases, there was a span of 14 bases. There are 15 residues in the CDR3. CDR3 sequence reads: CASSRWGYRNTEAFF. Here the CDR3 DNA reads TGTGCCAGCAGCCGCTGGGGGTATCGAAACACTGAAGCTTTCTTT.

At least ten counts were recorded for this clonotype. This sequence joins TRBV24-1 and TRBJ2-5; D uncertain. This CDR3 region has 14 residues. Germline V gene data show CDR1 as KGHDR and CDR2 as SFDVKD. Deletions cut 4 bases from V and 0 bases from J, with 8 bases between. The CDR3, as DNA: TGTGCCACCAGTGACCCCGGACACCAAGAGACCCAGTACTTC. It yields the protein CATSDPGHQETQYF.

The CDR3 protein is CASSLGASFYNSPLHF. DNA for the CDR3: TGTGCCAGCAGCTTAGGGGCCAGCTTCTATAATTCACCCCTCCACTTT. V is TRBV7-2 and J is TRBJ1-6; D is unclear. This CDR3 has 16 residues. CDR1 and CDR2 from the germline V gene are SGHTA and FQGNSA. Trimming cost V 1 base and J 3 bases, with 10 bases left between them.

V and J are TRBV7-9 and TRBJ1-1; D is uncertain. With 4 bases removed from V and 11 bases from J, the gap between germline ends came to 11 bases. CDR3 length: 11 residues. CDR1 is SEHNR, CDR2 FQNEAQ, per germline (reference sequence). The CDR3 sequence is CASSSLRGAFF. For the CDR3, the DNA is TGTGCCAGCAGCTCATTACGTGGGGCTTTCTTT.

Ten or more counts support this clonotype. The chain joins TRBV29-1 to TRBJ1-6, with D maybe TRBD1 (5 bases). V lost 5 bases and J lost 7, with 15 bases in between. CDR1 and CDR2 from the germline V gene are SQVTM and ANQGSEA. This CDR3 region has 14 residues. Written as DNA, the CDR3 is TGCAGCGTTTTTAAACTTGAGGGGAATTCACCCCTCCACTTT. This encodes CSVFKLEGNSPLHF. Drawing the rest from reference TRBV29-1 and TRBJ1-6, the complete variable domain is SAVISQKPSRDICQRGTSLTIQCQVDSQVTMMFWYRQQPGQSLTLIATANQGSEATYESGFVIDKFPISRPNLTFSTLTVSNMSPEDSSIYLCSVFKLEGNSPLHFGNGTRLTVT.

This clonotype appeared many times. V gene TRBV10-3 combines with J gene TRBJ1-1; no definite D call. Trimming stripped 10 bases from V and 4 bases from J, with 10 bases between. The CDR3 totals 11 residues. Germline CDR1 is ENHRY and CDR2 is SYGVKD. CDR3 coding DNA: TGTGCCAGTCAGTCAGGCACTGAAGCTTTCTTT. This encodes CASQSGTEAFF.

The V call is TRBV7-9, the J call TRBJ2-2; D not certain. Germline loops: CDR1 SEHNR, CDR2 FQNEAQ (reference sequence). The CDR3 has 12 residues. The V gene lost 9 bases and the J gene lost 8 bases, with 13 bases spanning the gap. Here the CDR3 reads CASSIPGGELFF. The CDR3 region has the DNA TGTGCCAGTAGTATCCCAGGTGGGGAGCTGTTTTTT.

The chain combines TRBV9 with TRBJ2-3; D is ambiguous. The CDR3 is 14 residues long. Germline V gene lookup returns CDR1 SGDLS and CDR2 YYNGEE. V lost 3 bases, J lost 4 bases, and 12 bases lay in between. The chain's CDR3 is CASSASRAPDTQYF. In nucleotides, the CDR3 is TGTGCCAGCAGCGCCAGCAGAGCTCCAGATACGCAGTATTTT.

As to this clonotype: One end of the junction does not line up with germline, which may come from a read error. The chain combines TRBV4-1 with TRBJ1-5; D gene ambiguous. The CDR3 runs to 14 residues. Germline V lookup: CDR1 MGHRA, CDR2 YSYEKL. The CDR3 DNA follows: TGTGCCAGCAGCCAAAAAAATAGCAATCAGCCCCAGCATTTT. Protein: CASSQKNSNQPQHF.

This chain links TRBV29-1 with TRBJ2-7; D unresolved. The tail of the sequence fits TRBJ2-1 better, so the J call may be wrong. This CDR3 has 12 residues. CDR1 SQVTM and CDR2 ANQGSEA come from the germline V gene. CDR3 in amino acids: CSVEGLTNEQFF. Here the CDR3 DNA reads TGCAGCGTTGAAGGACTGACCAATGAGCAGTTCTTC.

This clonotype was found many times. The chain links TRBV10-3 to TRBJ2-7, with D unclear. The length of the CDR3 is 15 residues. Trimming stripped 3 bases from V and 1 base from J, with 13 bases between. The V gene's germline CDR1 is ENHRY and CDR2 SYGVKD. The DNA of the CDR3 is TGTGCCATCAGTGACCCCGTTGGGCGTTCCTACGAGCAGTACTTC. Translated, it gives CAISDPVGRSYEQYF.

The chain employs TRBV29-1 and TRBJ1-5; 9 bases are a match to TRBD1. Germline V lookup: CDR1 SQVTM, CDR2 ANQGSEA. The V gene end was trimmed by 6 bases and the J gene end by 6 bases; junction bases not matched to a gene: 6. This CDR3 comprises 13 residues. The CDR3 reads CSVQQGAGQPQHF. The CDR3, as DNA: TGCAGCGTCCAACAGGGGGCAGGTCAGCCCCAGCATTTT.

The V gene is TRBV19, the J gene TRBJ2-7; a weak D match, TRBD2 (6 bases). This CDR3 is built from 15 residues. The germline gives CDR1 LNHDA, CDR2 SQIVND (reference sequence). The germline V and J ends were trimmed by 8 bases and 2 bases, with 19 bases remaining between them. CDR3 coding DNA: TGTGCCAGTGGTTCAGGGAGCGGACTAACCTACGAGCAGTACTTC. Protein: CASGSGSGLTYEQYF.

Points on this clonotype: One junction end does not reproduce the germline sequence, and a read error may be involved. The chain links TRBV7-3 to TRBJ2-5; D gene ambiguous. The CDR3 length is 15 residues. Per the germline V gene, CDR1 is SGHTA and CDR2 is FQGTGA. The CDR3 bases are TGTACCAGCAGCTTATCGGGTCTGGGGCAAGAGACCCAGTACTTC. Its protein product is CTSSLSGLGQETQYF.

The rearrangement uses TRBV28 and TRBJ2-5; D unresolved. The germline V gene encodes CDR1 MDHEN and CDR2 SYDVKM. V lost 1 base, J lost 0 bases, and 9 bases lay in between. CDR3 length equals 15 residues. This CDR3 reads CASSLSVTYQETQYF. In nucleotides, the CDR3 is TGTGCCAGCAGTTTATCTGTCACCTACCAAGAGACCCAGTACTTC.

Only a few counts were recorded for this clonotype. This chain joins TRBV20-1 and TRBJ2-7, with D uncertain. With 3 bases removed from V and 3 bases from J, the gap between germline ends came to 9 bases. Germline CDR1 DFQATT, CDR2 SNEGSKA (reference sequence). This CDR3 has 12 amino acids. The CDR3 sequence is CSASGRLYEQYF. DNA of the CDR3: TGCAGTGCTAGCGGACGCCTCTACGAGCAGTACTTC.

This sequence joins TRBV24-1 and TRBJ2-1; maybe TRBD2 (6 bases). The CDR3 spans 13 residues. Germline lookup yields CDR1 KGHDR and CDR2 SFDVKD. V was clipped by 1 base and J by 12 bases, with 12 bases between them. The chain's CDR3 is CATSDFGGPRQFF. The CDR3, as DNA: TGTGCCACCAGTGATTTCGGGGGACCTCGGCAGTTCTTC.